This T cell receptor beta chain emerged from a study of neurological immune-mediated disorders. Whole-study results and caveats: No sharing of CDR3 amino acid sequences was observed among expanded clones across subjects, suggesting private repertoires in all groups. In HTLV-1-associated myelopathy, TCR clonal expansion was greatest, and in multiple sclerosis it was least, below healthy controls.

V gave up 7 bases and J gave up 5 bases; unmatched junction bases: 16. Looked up from germline, CDR1 is DFQATT and CDR2 is SNEGSKA (reference sequence). This CDR3 contains 16 residues. PBMCs numbering 2 million and stored at -80 C yielded the unsorted libraries. With regard to this clonotype: Its cognate antigen is unknown.

cDNA was made by 5'RACE with 10-nucleotide random UMIs. Using its own MiXCR run on the 5' RACE reads, TCRdb lists one record per CDR3 protein. The data show some 53,000 distinct CDR3 sequences, roughly 15% seen once. The receptor was isolated from a man in his 60s in good health. The V call is TRBV20-1, the J call TRBJ1-4; 7 bases are a match to TRBD1. The sample consisted of PBMCs. CDR3 sequence: CSVVRITGQQNEKLFF. The CDR3 DNA is TGCAGTGTTGTTAGAATAACGGGACAGCAAAATGAAAAACTGTTTTTT.